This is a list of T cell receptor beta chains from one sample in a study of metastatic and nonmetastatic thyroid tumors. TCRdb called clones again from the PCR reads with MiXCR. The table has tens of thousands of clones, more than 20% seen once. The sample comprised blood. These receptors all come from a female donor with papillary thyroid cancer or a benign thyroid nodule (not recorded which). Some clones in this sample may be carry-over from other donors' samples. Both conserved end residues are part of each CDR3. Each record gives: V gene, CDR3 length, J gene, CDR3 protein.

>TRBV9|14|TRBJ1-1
CASSKGRGFTEAFF
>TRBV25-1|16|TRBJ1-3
CASSEHTGFSGNTIYF
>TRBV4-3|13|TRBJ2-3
CASSLRGTDTQYF
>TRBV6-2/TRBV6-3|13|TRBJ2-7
CATNWGLTYEEYF
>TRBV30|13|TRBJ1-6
CAWSSGGNSPLHF
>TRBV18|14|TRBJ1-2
CASSPRWGVDGYTF
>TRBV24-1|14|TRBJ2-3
CATSDLTSGSLWYF
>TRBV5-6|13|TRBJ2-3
CASSYRGTDTQYF
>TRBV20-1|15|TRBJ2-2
CSAREPQVDTGELFF
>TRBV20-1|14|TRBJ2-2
CSARSGTNTGELFF
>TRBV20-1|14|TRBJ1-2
CSAATSGGGDGYTF
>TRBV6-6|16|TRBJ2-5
CASSYRGQGFQETQYF
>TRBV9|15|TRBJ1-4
CASSDNRGEGEKLFF
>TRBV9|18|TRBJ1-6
CASSVGFEKSSYNSPLHF
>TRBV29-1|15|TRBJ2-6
CSVLAERGGANVLTF
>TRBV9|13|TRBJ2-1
CASSGGMGNEQFF
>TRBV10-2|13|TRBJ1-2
CASQRGQGSGYTF
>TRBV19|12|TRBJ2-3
CASSIGARTQYF
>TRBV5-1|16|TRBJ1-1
CASSSHTGVGNTEAFF
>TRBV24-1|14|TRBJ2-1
CATSDPGTGNEQFF
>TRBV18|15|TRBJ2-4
CASSLQGGAKNIQYF
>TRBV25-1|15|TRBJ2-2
CASSDPEVHTGELFF
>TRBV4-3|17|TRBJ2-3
CASSQAPASGRVDTQYF
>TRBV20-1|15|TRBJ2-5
CSARRLAGDGKTQYF
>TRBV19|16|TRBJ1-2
CASTPANRGENYGYTF
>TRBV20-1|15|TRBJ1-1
CSARARDRYNTEAFF
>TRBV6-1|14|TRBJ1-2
CASRPGQGNYGYTF
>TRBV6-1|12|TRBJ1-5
CALGQFNQPQHF
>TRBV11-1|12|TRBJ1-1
CASSLALTRAFF
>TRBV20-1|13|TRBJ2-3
CSARPAGTDTRYF
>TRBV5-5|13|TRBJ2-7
CASSLGPDYEQYF
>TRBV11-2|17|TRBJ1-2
CASIPKRGGEGSEGYTF
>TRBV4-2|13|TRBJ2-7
CASSLVGGSEQYF
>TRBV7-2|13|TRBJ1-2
CASSPWRALGYTF
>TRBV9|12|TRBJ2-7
CASSVGGGEQYF
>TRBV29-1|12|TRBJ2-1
CSVESLGDEQFF
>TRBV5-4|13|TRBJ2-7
CASSPGDRYEQYF
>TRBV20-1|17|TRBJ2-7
CCALARGSSGTFREQYF
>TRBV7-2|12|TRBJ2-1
CASSLDINEQFF
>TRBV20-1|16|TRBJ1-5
CSARDRVGGSNQPQHF
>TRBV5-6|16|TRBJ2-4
CASSYRTLLAKNIQYF
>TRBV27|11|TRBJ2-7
CASSFMDEQYF
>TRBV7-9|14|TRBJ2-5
CASSLGRAGETQYF
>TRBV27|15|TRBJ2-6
CASRMTDSGANVLTF
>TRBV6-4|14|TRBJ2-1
CASSQLAGYNEQFF
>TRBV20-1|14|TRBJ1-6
CSAMGGTHNSPLHF
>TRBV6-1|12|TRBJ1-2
CASSPVGDGYTF
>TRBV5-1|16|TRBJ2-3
CASSLGQGPPTDTQYF
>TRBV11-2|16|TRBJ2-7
CASSLDRGEMGYEQYF